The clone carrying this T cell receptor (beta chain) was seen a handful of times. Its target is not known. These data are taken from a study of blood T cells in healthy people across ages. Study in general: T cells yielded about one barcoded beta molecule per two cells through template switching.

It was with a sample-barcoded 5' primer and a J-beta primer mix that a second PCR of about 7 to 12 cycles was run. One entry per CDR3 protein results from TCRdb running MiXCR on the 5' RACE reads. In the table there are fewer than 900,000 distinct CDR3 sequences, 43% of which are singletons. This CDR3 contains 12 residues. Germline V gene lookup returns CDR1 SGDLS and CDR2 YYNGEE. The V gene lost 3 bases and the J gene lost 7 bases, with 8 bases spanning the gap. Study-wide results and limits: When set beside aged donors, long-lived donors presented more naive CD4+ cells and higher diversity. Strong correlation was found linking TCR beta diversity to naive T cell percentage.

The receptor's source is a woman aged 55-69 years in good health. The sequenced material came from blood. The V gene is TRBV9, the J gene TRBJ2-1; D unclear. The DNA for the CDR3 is TGTGCCAGCAGCGGCCCGGCGAATGAGCAGTTCTTC. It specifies CASSGPANEQFF.